This T cell receptor beta chain was documented in a study of OX40 agonist ivuxolimab in advanced cancers. Overall study context: Dose-escalation patients were diagnosed with hepatocellular carcinoma, melanoma, renal cell cancer or head and neck cancer.

Method: immunoSEQ multiplex PCR; TCRdb's copy keeps in-frame clones and lacks some. The sample includes 65,000 to 95,000 clones, 80% to 90% of them seen just once. The CDR3 is 13 amino acids. Germline V gives CDR1 MGHRA, CDR2 YSYEKL. V dropped 1 base and J dropped 5 bases, with 7 bases sitting between them. The chain combines TRBV4-1 with TRBJ2-3; the D is unclear. The sequence came from an adult with an advanced solid tumor such as melanoma, head and neck, liver or kidney cancer. The sample consisted of CD4+ or CD8+ T cells sorted from blood, taken in a trial of the OX40 agonist ivuxolimab. The CDR3 coding sequence is TGCGCCAGCAGCCAAGGGATCAGAGATACGCAGTATTTT. Its translation: CASSQGIRDTQYF.